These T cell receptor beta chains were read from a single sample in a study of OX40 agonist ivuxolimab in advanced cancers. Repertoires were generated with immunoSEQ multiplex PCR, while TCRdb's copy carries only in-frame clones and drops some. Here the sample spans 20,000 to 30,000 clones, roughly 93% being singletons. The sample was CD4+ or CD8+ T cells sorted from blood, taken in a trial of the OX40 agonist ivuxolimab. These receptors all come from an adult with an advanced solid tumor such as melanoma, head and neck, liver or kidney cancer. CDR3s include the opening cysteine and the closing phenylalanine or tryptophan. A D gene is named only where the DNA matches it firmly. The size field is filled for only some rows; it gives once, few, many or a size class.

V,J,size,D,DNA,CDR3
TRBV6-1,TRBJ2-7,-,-,TGTGCCAGCAGTGAAATAGGGGAGGCCTACGAGCAGTACTTC,CASSEIGEAYEQYF
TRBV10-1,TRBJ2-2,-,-,TGCGCCAGCAGCCCCTTCCTAGGAGGGGAGCTGTTTTTT,CASSPFLGGELFF
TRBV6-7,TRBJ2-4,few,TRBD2,TGTGCCAGCAGCGCTAGCGGGGGGCTAGGGTTC,CASSASGGLGF
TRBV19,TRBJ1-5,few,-,TGTGCCAGTAGTAGTCTGACGGCTAGCAATCAGCCCCAGCATTTT,CASSSLTASNQPQHF
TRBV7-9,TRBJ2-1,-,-,TGTGCCAGCACCAGAGGGTCCTCCTCCTACAATGAGCAGTTCTTC,CASTRGSSSYNEQFF
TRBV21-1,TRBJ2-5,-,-,TGTGCCAGCAGCAACGGACAGGAGACTAGCGGGACCTGCACGCAAGAGACCCAGTACTTC,CASSNGQETSGTCTQETQYF
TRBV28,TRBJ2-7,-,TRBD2,TGTGCCAGCAGTTTACGGACTAGCGGAACCTACGAGCAGTACTTC,CASSLRTSGTYEQYF
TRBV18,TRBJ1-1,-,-,TGTGCCAGCTCACCACTACACCAGGGAAATGGGGTTGAAGCTTTCTTT,CASSPLHQGNGVEAFF
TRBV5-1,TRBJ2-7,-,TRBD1,TGCGCCAGCAGACAGGCGGACAGGCACTCCGAGCAGTACTTC,CASRQADRHSEQYF
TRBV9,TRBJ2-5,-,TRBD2,TGTGCCAGCAGCGGGTTCGGGGGGCAAGAGACCCAGTACTTC,CASSGFGGQETQYF
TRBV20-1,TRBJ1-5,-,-,TGCAGTGCTTGGGTGAGGCAGCCCCAGCATTTT,CSAWVRQPQHF
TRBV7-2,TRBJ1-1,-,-,TGTGCCAGCAGCTTAAGGACTGGGAACACTGAAGCTTTCTTT,CASSLRTGNTEAFF
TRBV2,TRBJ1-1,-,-,TGTGCCAGCAGCCCTCGTGAGACTGAAGCTTTCTTT,CASSPRETEAFF
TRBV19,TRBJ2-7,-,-,TGTGCCAGTAGTATCACGGGACCTGCCTACGAGCAGTACTTC,CASSITGPAYEQYF
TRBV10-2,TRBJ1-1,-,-,TGCGCCAGCAGTGAAGGACAAAAGACGACTGAAGCTTTCTTT,CASSEGQKTTEAFF
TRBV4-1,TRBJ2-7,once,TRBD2,TGCGCCAGCAGCCAAGTTGCGGGGGTTCGGGGCCTTGACGAGCAGTACTTC,CASSQVAGVRGLDEQYF
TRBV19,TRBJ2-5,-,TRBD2,TGTGCCAGTAGTAGAAAACTAGCGGGGGGACTCTGGACCCAGTACTTC,CASSRKLAGGLWTQYF
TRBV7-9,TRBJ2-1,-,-,TGTGCCAGCAGTCACACTTCCAAACGAAACAATGAGCAGTTCTTC,CASSHTSKRNNEQFF
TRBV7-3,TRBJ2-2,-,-,TGTGCCAGCAGCCTCCCGGAGGGGGGGGAGCTGTTTTTT,CASSLPEGGELFF
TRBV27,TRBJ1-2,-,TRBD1,TGTGCCAGCAGTCTGAGGGGCGGACAGGGAGACTATGGCTACACCTTC,CASSLRGGQGDYGYTF
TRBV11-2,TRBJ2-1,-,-,TGTGCCAGCAGCTTAGCTGGAGCTGGCTACAATGAGCAGTTCTTC,CASSLAGAGYNEQFF
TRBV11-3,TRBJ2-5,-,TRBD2,TGTGCCAGCAGCTTAGCGACTAGCGGACAAGAGACCCAGTACTTC,CASSLATSGQETQYF
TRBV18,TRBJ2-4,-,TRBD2,TGTGCCAGCTCACTGGGCGCTAGCGGGAGAGGGGACATTCAGTACTTC,CASSLGASGRGDIQYF
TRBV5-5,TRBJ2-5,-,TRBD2,TGTGCCAGCAGCTTGCGAACTAGCGGGCTCCAAGAGACCCAGTACTTC,CASSLRTSGLQETQYF
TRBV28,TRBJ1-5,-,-,TGTGCCAGCAGTTCCCTGGGCAGCTCTTATAGCAATCAGCCCCAGCATTTT,CASSSLGSSYSNQPQHF
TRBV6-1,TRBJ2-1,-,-,TGTGCCACCGAGGCGTGGTGGAATGAGCAGTTCTTC,CATEAWWNEQFF
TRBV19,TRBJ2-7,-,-,TGTGCCAGTAGTATAGGGAGCAACGAGCAGTACTTC,CASSIGSNEQYF
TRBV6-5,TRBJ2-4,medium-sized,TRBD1,TGTGCCAGCAGTTCGGGGACAGGCAGGGTTTTAGAGTACTTC,CASSSGTGRVLEYF
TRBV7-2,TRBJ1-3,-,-,TGTGCCAGCAGCTTGTACAGTTCTGGAAACACCATATATTTT,CASSLYSSGNTIYF
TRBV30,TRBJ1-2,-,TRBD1,TGTGCCGTAAGACAGGGGAACTATGGCTACACCTTC,CAVRQGNYGYTF
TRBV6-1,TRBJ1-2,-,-,TGTGCCAGCAGTGAACCTTTACGCTATGGCTACACCTTC,CASSEPLRYGYTF
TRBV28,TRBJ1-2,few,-,TGTGCCAGCGGACGAAGTAACTATGGCTACACCTTC,CASGRSNYGYTF
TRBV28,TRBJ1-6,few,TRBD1,TGTGCCAGCAGCCCCGGGACAGGGTTCTCACCCCTCCACTTT,CASSPGTGFSPLHF
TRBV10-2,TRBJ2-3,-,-,TGCGCCAGCGGCCTGCAATTCACAGATACGCAGTATTTT,CASGLQFTDTQYF
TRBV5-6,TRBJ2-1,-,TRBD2,TGTGCCAGCAGCCCGCGGACTAGCGGGAGATACAATGAGCAGTTCTTC,CASSPRTSGRYNEQFF
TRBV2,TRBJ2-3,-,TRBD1,TGTGCCAGCAGTGAGGGGCCAGGGGGAGATACGCAGTATTTT,CASSEGPGGDTQYF
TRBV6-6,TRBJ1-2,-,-,TGTGCCAGCAGTTATGAGTCAAACTATGGCTACACCTTC,CASSYESNYGYTF
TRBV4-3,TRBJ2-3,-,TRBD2,TGCGCCAGCTCCGAGCGGGGGGGGAGCACAGATACGCAGTATTTT,CASSERGGSTDTQYF
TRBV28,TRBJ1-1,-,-,TGTGCCAGCAGTTTTGGGGGGGAGACTGAAGCTTTCTTT,CASSFGGETEAFF
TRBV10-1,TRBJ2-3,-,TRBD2,TGCGCCAGCACCGCTAGCGGGAGCACAGATACGCAGTATTTT,CASTASGSTDTQYF
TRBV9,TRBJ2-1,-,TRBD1,TGTGCCAGCAACCGACAGGGAAAATTCAATGAGCAGTTCTTC,CASNRQGKFNEQFF
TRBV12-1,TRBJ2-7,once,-,TGTGCCAGCAGCCTCTGGACAGGGGTCTACGAGCAGTACTTC,CASSLWTGVYEQYF